The rows below give T cell receptor beta chains drawn from one sample of a study of cytomegalovirus exposure and HLA in healthy donors. Generated by immunoSEQ multiplex PCR, the TCRdb table keeps only in-frame clones and is missing some. The sample lists 150,000 to 200,000 clones, around 80% occurring once. Sequencing was done on a sample of PBMCs. The receptors come from a woman aged 45-59 years in good health and CMV-seronegative. CDR3s include the opening cysteine and the closing phenylalanine or tryptophan. The order of the fields is clone size, D gene, J gene, CDR3 length, V gene, CDR3 DNA, CDR3 protein. D genes are given only for firm matches. Clone size appears in some rows only: once, few, many, or a class for an expanded clone.

NA,NA,TRBJ1-2,14,TRBV5-3,TGTGCCAGAAGCAGCAGAGGGGGTGGGTATGGCTACACCTTC,CARSSRGGGYGYTF
NA,NA,TRBJ1-3,16,TRBV6-5,TGTGCCAGCAGTTACTCGGCCAGGGGCTCTGGAAACACCATATATTTT,CASSYSARGSGNTIYF
NA,TRBD2,TRBJ2-3,16,TRBV7-2,TGTGCCAGCAGCTCTTGGACTAGCGGGGGAGAGGGTACGCAGTATTTT,CASSSWTSGGEGTQYF
NA,NA,TRBJ2-1,15,TRBV28,TGTGCCAGCAGTCCCCCGGGTGTGGGTTCTCATGAGCAGTTCTTC,CASSPPGVGSHEQFF
NA,TRBD1,TRBJ2-7,14,TRBV28,TGTGCCAGCAGACCTGACAGGGATTTAAACGAGCAGTACTTC,CASRPDRDLNEQYF
NA,NA,TRBJ2-2,17,TRBV1,TGCACCAGCAGCCAAGATAGATCAGGGATAGACACCGGGGAGCTGTTTTTT,CTSSQDRSGIDTGELFF
NA,TRBD1,TRBJ2-7,14,TRBV7-2,TGTGCCAGCAGCTCCGGGACAGGGAACTACGAGCAGTACTTC,CASSSGTGNYEQYF
NA,NA,TRBJ2-3,13,TRBV9,TGTGCCAGCAGCGCCCAACTTAAAGATACGCAGTATTTT,CASSAQLKDTQYF
NA,TRBD1,TRBJ1-5,14,TRBV11-2,TGTGCCAGCAGCTTAAGACAGGGCGCCGGGTCCCAGCATTTT,CASSLRQGAGSQHF
NA,TRBD2,TRBJ2-3,15,TRBV7-2,TGTGCCAGCAGCTTAATAGCGGGAGGGTCAGATACGCAGTATTTT,CASSLIAGGSDTQYF
NA,TRBD1,TRBJ1-2,15,TRBV29-1,TGCAGCGTTGGGGTGGGACAGGGAAAAGACTATGGCTACACCTTC,CSVGVGQGKDYGYTF
NA,TRBD2,TRBJ2-1,16,TRBV27,TGTGCCAGCAGCCCTACGGCGGGAGGGATGAATCATGAGCAGTTCTTC,CASSPTAGGMNHEQFF
NA,TRBD1,TRBJ2-1,15,TRBV4-1,TGCGCCAGCAGCCAAGACCGGGACAGCATTCATGAGCAGTTCTTC,CASSQDRDSIHEQFF
NA,NA,TRBJ1-2,14,TRBV5-1,TGCGCCAGCAGCTTGGCGGCCGGGAGCTATGGCTACACCTTC,CASSLAAGSYGYTF
NA,NA,TRBJ2-2,15,TRBV6-6,TGTGCCAGCAGGACCGGGGGACCCAACACCGGGGAGCTGTTTTTT,CASRTGGPNTGELFF
NA,NA,TRBJ2-2,15,TRBV2,TGTGCCAGCAGTGAGATGGGGCTAAACACCGGGGAGCTGTTTTTT,CASSEMGLNTGELFF
NA,TRBD2,TRBJ2-2,16,TRBV11-3,TGTGCCAGCAGCTTAGGACTAGCGGGAGGCACCGGGGAGCTGTTTTTT,CASSLGLAGGTGELFF
NA,NA,TRBJ2-7,14,TRBV9,TGTGCCAGCAGCGTAGCAGGGACATCCTACGAGCAGTACTTC,CASSVAGTSYEQYF
NA,TRBD2,TRBJ2-7,17,TRBV5-5,TGTGCCAGCAGCAGAACCTGGACTAGCGGAGCCCCCTACGAGCAGTACTTC,CASSRTWTSGAPYEQYF
NA,NA,TRBJ1-5,14,TRBV30,TGTGCCTGGAGTGTACTAGGGAGGAATCAGCCCCAGCATTTT,CAWSVLGRNQPQHF
NA,TRBD2,TRBJ2-1,19,TRBV27,TGTGCCAGCAGTTTATGGAGTAGCGGGAGAAGGGATTCCTACAATGAGCAGTTCTTC,CASSLWSSGRRDSYNEQFF
NA,TRBD2,TRBJ2-7,17,TRBV19,TGTGCCAGTAGTATGGGACTAGCGGGAGTTGATGGGTACGAGCAGTACTTC,CASSMGLAGVDGYEQYF
once,TRBD2,TRBJ2-1,15,TRBV4-3,TGCGCCAGCAGCCAAGTTTTAGCGGGGTACAATGAGCAGTTCTTC,CASSQVLAGYNEQFF
few,TRBD1,TRBJ2-1,15,TRBV13,TGTGCCAGCAGCTCGACCGGGACAGGTAACAATGAGCAGTTCTTC,CASSSTGTGNNEQFF
NA,NA,TRBJ2-2,15,TRBV19,TGTGCCAGTAGTATAGTTGCGGGGGCGACCGGGGAGCTGTTTTTT,CASSIVAGATGELFF
few,NA,TRBJ1-1,13,TRBV6-5,TGTGCCAGCAGTTACTCCAGGACAGTAGAAGCTTTCTTT,CASSYSRTVEAFF
NA,TRBD1,TRBJ2-3,14,TRBV25-1,TGTGCCAGTCAAGTAGGACAGGTCACAGATACGCAGTATTTT,CASQVGQVTDTQYF
NA,TRBD1,TRBJ2-7,14,TRBV5-1,TGCGCCAGCAGTTCAGGCCACCGGGACAGCGAGCAGTACTTC,CASSSGHRDSEQYF
NA,NA,TRBJ1-6,15,TRBV25-1,TGTGCCAGCAGTGAATATAAGGGGGTGGATTCACCCCTCCACTTT,CASSEYKGVDSPLHF
NA,NA,TRBJ2-1,13,TRBV15,TGTGCCACCACCGGGAGCTCCTACAATGAGCAGTTCTTC,CATTGSSYNEQFF
once,NA,TRBJ1-4,14,TRBV27,TGTGCCAGCAGTTTGAGGGGGGGGAATGAAAAACTGTTTTTT,CASSLRGGNEKLFF